Below, one T cell receptor (beta chain) is given with its context. Assay used: immunoSEQ multiplex PCR; TCRdb lists only in-frame clones, some missing. The sample shows 150,000 to 200,000 clones, 60% to 80% of them seen only once. CDR1 is KGHSH, CDR2 LQKENI, per germline. This CDR3 contains 15 residues. With 3 bases removed from V and 3 bases from J, the gap between germline ends came to 14 bases. The record originates from a study of blood T cell repertoires in COVID-19. Sequenced material: PBMCs or T cells enriched from blood (not recorded which). V gene TRBV18 combines with J gene TRBJ1-1; D possibly corresponds to TRBD1 (5 bases). This receptor was obtained from a woman aged 45 to 65 who had recovered from COVID-19. CDR3 DNA sequence: TGTGCCAGCTCACCGCCGACAGCCACTTACACTGAAGCTTTCTTT. The encoded protein is CASSPPTATYTEAFF.